This T cell receptor beta chain was sequenced during a study of T cells in Graves' hyperthyroidism and ophthalmopathy. Findings and limits, study-wide: Using 13 V-J features, a model discriminated ophthalmopathy from stable hyperthyroidism.

Amplified TCR beta CDR3 regions came from RNA transcripts. HTBI primers were used for first-round RT-PCR of the TCR CDR3. TCRdb reprocessed the multiplex PCR reads via MiXCR and lists one record per CDR3 protein. Of about 700,000 distinct CDR3 sequences in the sample, about 14% were seen once. Aged 18 to 65, the patients had hyperthyroidism that was newly diagnosed and had lasted under 2 months. Researchers barred patients who had uncontrolled infection, other autoimmune disease, pregnancy or lactation. The diagnoses drew upon clinical symptoms, serum thyroxine and TRAb, thyroid ultrasound and orbital computed tomography. After removal of 1 base from V and 4 bases from J, the junction contained 14 bases not matched to a gene. The CDR3 runs 19 residues. Germline CDR1 is LNHDA and CDR2 is SQIVND (reference sequence). Note on this clonotype: Its antigen is undetermined.

J is TRBJ2-7 and V is TRBV19; 12 positions agree with TRBD1. Material for sequencing was blood. The clonotype comes from a woman aged 18-29 years with Graves' hyperthyroidism. The CDR3 nucleotides are TGTGCCAGTAGTATAGGCGGCGGGGTCGGGGACAGGGGGCGTTACGAGCAGTACTTC. It encodes CASSIGGGVGDRGRYEQYF.